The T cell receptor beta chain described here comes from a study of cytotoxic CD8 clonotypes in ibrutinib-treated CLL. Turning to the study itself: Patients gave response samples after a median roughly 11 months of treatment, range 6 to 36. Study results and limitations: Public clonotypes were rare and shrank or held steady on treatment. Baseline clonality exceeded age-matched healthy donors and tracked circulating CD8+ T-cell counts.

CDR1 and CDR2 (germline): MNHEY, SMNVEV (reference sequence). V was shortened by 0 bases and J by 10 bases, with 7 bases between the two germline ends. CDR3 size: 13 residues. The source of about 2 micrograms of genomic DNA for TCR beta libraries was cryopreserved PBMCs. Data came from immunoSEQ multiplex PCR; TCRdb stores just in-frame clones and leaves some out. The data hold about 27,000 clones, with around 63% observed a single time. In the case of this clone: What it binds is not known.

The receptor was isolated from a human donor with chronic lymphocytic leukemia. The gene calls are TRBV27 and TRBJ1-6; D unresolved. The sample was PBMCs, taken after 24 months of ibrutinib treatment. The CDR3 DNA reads TGTGCCAGCAGTTTATCGCCTCGGTCACCCCTCCACTTT. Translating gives CASSLSPRSPLHF.